The next 13 T cell receptor beta chains were all read from a single sample in a study of T-cell reconstitution after alpha-beta-depleted transplantation in children. The TCRbeta library was prepared with unique molecular identifiers. In TCRdb, the PCR reads were re-called with MiXCR into one record per CDR3 protein. The data show 750,000 to 950,000 distinct CDR3 sequences, less than 20% seen once. The source was PBMCs, mostly from graft donor cells, collected 360 days after TCRalphabeta/CD19-depleted stem cell transplant. These receptors were obtained from a male patient under 18 who had a stem cell transplant for acute lymphoblastic leukemia, so the T cells may come from the graft donor.

This clonotype came up a few times. The chain is built from TRBV12-3 or TRBV12-4 and TRBJ1-5, with a tentative D call TRBD1 (5 bases). Deletions cut 6 bases from V and 0 bases from J, with 12 bases between. There are 15 residues in the CDR3. Here the CDR3 reads CASRDSVYSNQPQHF. Written as DNA, the CDR3 is TGTGCCAGCAGAGACAGCGTTTATAGCAATCAGCCCCAGCATTTT.

This clonotype has a handful of counts. CDR3 nucleotides: TGTGCCAGCAGGTCAGGTAGCAATCAGCCCCAGCATTTT. The encoded protein is CASRSGSNQPQHF. V gene TRBV2 combines with J gene TRBJ1-5; D unresolved. V gave up 6 bases and J gave up 0 bases, with 6 bases separating them. Germline loops: CDR1 SNHLY, CDR2 FYNNEI. This CDR3 has 13 amino acids. Full variable domain (remainder filled in from reference TRBV2 and TRBJ1-5): EPEVTQTPSHQVTQMGQEVILRCVPISNHLYFYWYRQILGQKVEFLVSFYNNEISEKSEIFDDQFSVERPDGSNFTLKIRSTKLEDSAMYFCASRSGSNQPQHFGDGTRLSIL.

V usage is TRBV29-1 and J usage is TRBJ2-5; 8 nucleotides agree with TRBD2. Germline assignment: CDR1 SQVTM and CDR2 ANQGSEA. The CDR3 extends over 14 amino acids. With V trimmed by 6 bases and J by 6 bases, 12 bases remained unmatched. The CDR3 bases are TGCAGCGTATACGAACCGGGACTAGGAAAGACCCAGTACTTC. This gives the protein CSVYEPGLGKTQYF.

This clonotype was picked up many times. The chain uses TRBV9 and TRBJ2-2, with a possible D match to TRBD1 (6 bases). This CDR3 is built from 13 residues. Germline-derived CDR1 and CDR2 are SGDLS and YYNGEE. Trimming removed 6 bases at V and 1 base at J, with 7 bases between. The CDR3: CASNRENTGELFF. CDR3 bases: TGTGCCAGCAACAGGGAGAACACCGGGGAGCTGTTTTTT.

This clonotype was picked up a small number of times. The rearrangement uses TRBV18 and TRBJ1-1, with TRBD1 as a possible D gene (6 bases). The ends were cut back, 6 bases at V and 0 bases at J, with 11 bases in the middle. The germline gives CDR1 KGHSH, CDR2 LQKENI. CDR3 length equals 14 residues. CDR3 in amino acids: CASSAGAMNTEAFF. CDR3 DNA sequence: TGTGCCAGCTCTGCGGGGGCCATGAACACTGAAGCTTTCTTT. Full variable domain (missing parts from reference TRBV18 and TRBJ1-1): NAGVMQNPRHLVRRRGQEARLRCSPMKGHSHVYWYRQLPEEGLKFMVYLQKENIIDESGMPKERFSAEFPKEGPSILRIQQVVRGDSAAYFCASSAGAMNTEAFFGQGTRLTVV.

This clonotype was observed at least ten times. This chain links TRBV21-1 with TRBJ2-2; the D call TRBD1 from the table was never checked on the DNA. TRBV21-1 is tagged as a pseudogene. The CDR3 sequence is 17 residues long. CDR3 sequence (DNA): TGTGCCAGCAGCAAACGAGGACAGTACAGAACCACCGGGGAGCTGTTTTTT. This translates into CASSKRGQYRTTGELFF.

This clonotype was recorded a few times. J is TRBJ2-4 and V is TRBV5-6; 13 bases fit TRBD2. Germline V gene lookup returns CDR1 SGHDT and CDR2 YYEEEE. This CDR3 has 20 residues. The junction had 14 bases not matched to a gene; V was cut back by 5 bases and J by 0 bases. CDR3 bases: TGTGCCAGCAGTCCTGTTAGGGGACTAGCGGGGACCCTAGCCAAAAACATTCAGTACTTC. Protein product: CASSPVRGLAGTLAKNIQYF.

This clonotype was counted a few times. The genes are TRBV27 and TRBJ2-7; D perhaps matches TRBD2 (6 bases). The CDR3 has 15 residues. Trimming took off 3 bases at V and 2 bases at J, with 14 bases between the two ends. CDR1 is MNHEY, CDR2 SMNVEV, per germline (reference sequence). The CDR3 sequence: CASSFNSGSPYEQYF. The CDR3 DNA reads TGTGCCAGCAGTTTTAATAGCGGCTCCCCCTACGAGCAGTACTTC.

This clonotype was counted at least ten times. This chain links TRBV5-4 with TRBJ2-7; D is possibly TRBD2 (6 bases). Germline lookup yields CDR1 SGHNT and CDR2 YYREEE (reference sequence). V lost 2 bases and J 2 bases, leaving 8 bases between the germline ends. The CDR3 is 13 amino acids. The CDR3 here is CASSLPGAYEQYF. CDR3 DNA: TGTGCCAGCAGCTTACCGGGAGCCTACGAGCAGTACTTC.

In its sample, this clonotype was seen a few times. The chain carries TRBV2 and TRBJ2-3, with 7 bases lining up with TRBD1. V was pared by 1 base and J by 2 bases, with 6 bases of the junction left unmatched. The CDR3 contains 16 residues. In germline, CDR1 is SNHLY, CDR2 FYNNEI. CDR3 nucleotides: TGTGCCAGCAGTGAAGAGGGACAGCTAACCACAGATACGCAGTATTTT. Protein sequence: CASSEEGQLTTDTQYF.

This clonotype was detected only a few times. The chain links TRBV4-2 to TRBJ1-5; perhaps TRBD1 as D (5 bases). The CDR3 covers 16 residues. V lost 0 bases to trimming and J lost 7 bases, with 16 bases between them. The germline CDR1 and CDR2 sequences are LGHNA and YNFKEQ. The CDR3 DNA reads TGTGCCAGCAGCCAAGATGTGGGGCAGGGTGACCAGCCCCAGCATTTT. This sequence encodes CASSQDVGQGDQPQHF.

This clonotype was counted ten times or more. This chain links TRBV20-1 with TRBJ2-3, with a possible D match to TRBD2 (5 bases). Trimming cost V 6 bases and J 0 bases, with 16 bases left between them. Germline CDR1 DFQATT, CDR2 SNEGSKA (reference sequence). The CDR3 runs 15 residues. The CDR3 here is CSALDRRRSTDTQYF. As DNA, the CDR3 is TGCAGTGCCCTAGACCGTAGGAGGAGCACAGATACGCAGTATTTT.

This clonotype was picked up a small number of times. The chain couples TRBV11-2 to TRBJ2-3; TRBD2 aligns across 9 bases. The V and J ends lost 2 bases and 2 bases, in that order; junction bases with no gene match: 8. The CDR3 sequence is 17 residues long. Germline CDR1 SGHAT, CDR2 FQNNGV. The CDR3 loop reads CASSLLPGTSLTDTQYF. CDR3 nucleotide sequence: TGTGCCAGCAGCTTACTGCCGGGGACTAGCCTCACAGATACGCAGTATTTT.